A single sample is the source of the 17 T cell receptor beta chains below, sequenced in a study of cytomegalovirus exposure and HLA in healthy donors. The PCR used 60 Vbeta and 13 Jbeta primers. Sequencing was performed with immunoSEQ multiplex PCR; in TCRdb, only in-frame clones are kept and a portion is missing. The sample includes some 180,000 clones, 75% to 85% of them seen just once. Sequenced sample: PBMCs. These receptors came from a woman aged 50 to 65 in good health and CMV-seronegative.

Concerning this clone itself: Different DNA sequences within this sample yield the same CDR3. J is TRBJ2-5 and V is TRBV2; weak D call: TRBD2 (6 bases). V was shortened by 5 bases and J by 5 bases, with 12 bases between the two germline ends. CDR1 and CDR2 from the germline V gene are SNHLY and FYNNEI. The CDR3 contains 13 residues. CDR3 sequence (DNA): TGTGCCAGCAGTCACGACGGGAGCGAGACCCAGTACTTC. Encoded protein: CASSHDGSETQYF.

This chain's CDR3 is CASSTRRQNNEQFF. The CDR3 DNA is TGTGCCAGTAGTACAAGGAGGCAGAACAATGAGCAGTTCTTC. The chain employs TRBV19 and TRBJ2-1; D possibly corresponds to TRBD2 (5 bases). The CDR3 spans 14 residues. Germline loops: CDR1 LNHDA, CDR2 SQIVND (reference sequence). V was cut by 4 bases and J by 5 bases, with 12 bases left in between.

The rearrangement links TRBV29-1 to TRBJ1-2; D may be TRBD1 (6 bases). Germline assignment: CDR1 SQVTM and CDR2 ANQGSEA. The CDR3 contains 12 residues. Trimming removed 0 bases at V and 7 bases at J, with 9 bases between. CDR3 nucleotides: TGCAGCGTTGAAGATCAAGGGGGTGGCTACACCTTC. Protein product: CSVEDQGGGYTF.

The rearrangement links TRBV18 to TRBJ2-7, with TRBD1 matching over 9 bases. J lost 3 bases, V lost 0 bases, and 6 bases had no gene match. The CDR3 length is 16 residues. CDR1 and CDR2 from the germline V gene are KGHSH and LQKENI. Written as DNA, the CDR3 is TGTGCCAGCTCACCACCGGAAGGGACAGGGATCTACGAGCAGTACTTC. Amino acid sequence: CASSPPEGTGIYEQYF.

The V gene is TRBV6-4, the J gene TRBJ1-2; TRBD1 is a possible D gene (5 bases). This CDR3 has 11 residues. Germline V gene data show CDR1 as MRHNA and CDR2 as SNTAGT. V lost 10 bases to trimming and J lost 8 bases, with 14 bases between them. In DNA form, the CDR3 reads TGTGCCACCTTTCAGGGAGGGGGCTACACCTTC. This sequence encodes CATFQGGGYTF.

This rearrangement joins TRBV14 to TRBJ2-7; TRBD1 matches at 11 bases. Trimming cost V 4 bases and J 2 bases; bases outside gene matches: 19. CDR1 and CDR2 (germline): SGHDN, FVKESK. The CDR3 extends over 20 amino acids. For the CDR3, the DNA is TGTGCCAGCAGCCGAAGGACAGGGGGCATCAGCGGGAGGACCCCCTACGAGCAGTACTTC. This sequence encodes CASSRRTGGISGRTPYEQYF.

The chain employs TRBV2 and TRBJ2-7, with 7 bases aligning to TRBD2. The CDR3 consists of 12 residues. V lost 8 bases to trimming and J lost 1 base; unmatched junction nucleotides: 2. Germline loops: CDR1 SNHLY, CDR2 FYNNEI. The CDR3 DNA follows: TGTGCCAGCGGGACTACATCCTACGAGCAGTACTTC. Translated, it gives CASGTTSYEQYF.

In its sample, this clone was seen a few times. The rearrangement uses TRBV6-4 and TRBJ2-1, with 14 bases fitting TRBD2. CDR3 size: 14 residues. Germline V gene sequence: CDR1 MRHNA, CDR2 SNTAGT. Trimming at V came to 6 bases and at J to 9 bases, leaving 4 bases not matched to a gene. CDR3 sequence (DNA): TGTGCCAGCAGCGCCGGGACTAGCGGGGGTGAGCAGTTCTTC. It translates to CASSAGTSGGEQFF.

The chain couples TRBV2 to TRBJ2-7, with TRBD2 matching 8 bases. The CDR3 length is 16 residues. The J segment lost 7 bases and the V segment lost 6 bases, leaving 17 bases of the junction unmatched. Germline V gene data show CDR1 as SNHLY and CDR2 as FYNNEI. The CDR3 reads CASSSETGRAMFEQYF. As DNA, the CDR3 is TGTGCCAGCAGCAGTGAAACCGGGAGGGCCATGTTTGAGCAGTACTTC.

The CDR3 region has the DNA TGTGCCAGCGGCCCGCCAGGGGGCAATCAGCCCCAGCATTTT. Its translation: CASGPPGGNQPQHF. The V and J genes are TRBV28 and TRBJ1-5, with a possible D match to TRBD1 (6 bases). V dropped 8 bases and J dropped 2 bases, with 13 bases sitting between them. The CDR3 totals 14 residues. CDR1 and CDR2 (germline): MDHEN, SYDVKM.

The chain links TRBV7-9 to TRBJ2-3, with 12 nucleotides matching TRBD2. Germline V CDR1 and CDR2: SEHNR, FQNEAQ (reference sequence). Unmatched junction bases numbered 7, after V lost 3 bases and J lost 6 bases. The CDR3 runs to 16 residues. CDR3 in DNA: TGTGCCAGCAGCTTTTATGGACTAGCGGGACGGGATACGCAGTATTTT. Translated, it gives CASSFYGLAGRDTQYF. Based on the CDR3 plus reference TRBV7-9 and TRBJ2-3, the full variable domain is DTGVSQNPRHKITKRGQNVTFRCDPISEHNRLYWYRQTLGQGPEFLTYFQNEAQLEKSRLLSDRFSAERPKGSFSTLEIQRTEQGDSAMYLCASSFYGLAGRDTQYFGPGTRLTVL.

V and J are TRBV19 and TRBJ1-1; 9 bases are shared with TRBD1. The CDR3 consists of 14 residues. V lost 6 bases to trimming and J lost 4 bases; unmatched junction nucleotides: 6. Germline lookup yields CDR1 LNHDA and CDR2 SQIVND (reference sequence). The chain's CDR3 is CASSPDRGATEAFF. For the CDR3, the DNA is TGTGCCAGTAGCCCCGACAGGGGGGCCACTGAAGCTTTCTTT. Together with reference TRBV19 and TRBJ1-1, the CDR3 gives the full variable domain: DGGITQSPKYLFRKEGQNVTLSCEQNLNHDAMYWYRQDPGQGLRLIYYSQIVNDFQKGDIAEGYSVSREKKESFPLTVTSAQKNPTAFYLCASSPDRGATEAFFGQGTRLTVV.

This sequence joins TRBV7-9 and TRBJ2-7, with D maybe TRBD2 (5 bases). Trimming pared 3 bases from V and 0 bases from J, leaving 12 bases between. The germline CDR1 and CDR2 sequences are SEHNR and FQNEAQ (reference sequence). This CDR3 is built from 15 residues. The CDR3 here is CASSFGIGSSYEQYF. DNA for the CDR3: TGTGCCAGCAGCTTCGGGATCGGAAGCTCCTACGAGCAGTACTTC.

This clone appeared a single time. CDR3 region: CASSLVPGVGTTEAFF. The DNA for the CDR3 is TGTGCCAGCAGCTTAGTACCGGGAGTTGGGACCACTGAAGCTTTCTTT. The chain uses TRBV7-2 and TRBJ1-1, with a weak D call TRBD1 (5 bases). The CDR3 totals 16 residues. The V end was cut by 1 base, the J end by 4 bases, with 16 bases between. Germline V gives CDR1 SGHTA, CDR2 FQGNSA.

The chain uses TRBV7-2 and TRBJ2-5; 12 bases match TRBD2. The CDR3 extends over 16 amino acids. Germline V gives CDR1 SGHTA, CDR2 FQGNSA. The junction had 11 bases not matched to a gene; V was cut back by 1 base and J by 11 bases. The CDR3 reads CASSLGAASGREEQYF. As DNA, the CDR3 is TGTGCCAGCAGCTTAGGAGCGGCTAGCGGGAGGGAAGAGCAGTACTTC. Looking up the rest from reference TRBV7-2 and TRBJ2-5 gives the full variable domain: GAGVSQSPSNKVTEKGKDVELRCDPISGHTALYWYRQSLGQGLEFLIYFQGNSAPDKSGLPSDRFSAERTGGSVSTLTIQRTQQEDSAVYLCASSLGAASGREEQYFGPGTRLLVL.

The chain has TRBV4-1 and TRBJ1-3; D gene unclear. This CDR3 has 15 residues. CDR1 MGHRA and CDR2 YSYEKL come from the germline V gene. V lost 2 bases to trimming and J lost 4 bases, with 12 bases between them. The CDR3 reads CASSQLLGEGNTIYF. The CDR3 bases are TGCGCCAGCAGCCAACTGCTAGGTGAAGGAAACACCATATATTTT.

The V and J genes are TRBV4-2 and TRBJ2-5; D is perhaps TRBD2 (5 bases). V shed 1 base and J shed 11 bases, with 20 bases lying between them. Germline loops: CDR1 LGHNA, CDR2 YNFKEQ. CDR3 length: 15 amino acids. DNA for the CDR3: TGTGCCAGCAGCCAAGTCTTGGCTCTGGAGGATGAGCAGTACTTC. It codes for CASSQVLALEDEQYF.